Shown below are 15 T cell receptor beta chains from a single sample sequenced in a study of CD8 T cells in ankylosing spondylitis. Study-wide points: Roughly 8 highly homologous variants formed a TCR beta motif that appeared characteristic of ankylosing spondylitis blood.

The antigens for these receptors are not known. TCRdb used MiXCR to reprocess the 5' RACE reads, holding one entry per CDR3 protein. The data show hundreds of thousands of distinct CDR3 sequences, 10% to 15% seen once. The specimen was blood, either unsorted or a sorted T cell fraction (not recorded which). These receptors originate from a male donor with ankylosing spondylitis.

The chain is built from TRBV5-1 and TRBJ2-4; 11 bases align to TRBD2. Germline assignment: CDR1 SGHRS and CDR2 YFSETQ. V lost 3 bases, J lost 9 bases, and 8 bases stayed unmatched. The CDR3 runs 15 residues. This CDR3 reads CASSSSGGPNGIQYF. The CDR3 DNA reads as TGCGCCAGCAGCTCTAGCGGGGGGCCCAATGGCATTCAGTACTTC.

This chain links TRBV2 with TRBJ1-5; D gene uncertain. Germline CDR1 reads SNHLY; CDR2 reads FYNNEI. There are 12 residues in the CDR3. V dropped 6 bases and J dropped 7 bases, with 10 bases sitting between them. For the CDR3, the DNA is TGTGCCAGCAGGGCAGGTGACCAGCCCCAGCATTTT. Translating it yields CASRAGDQPQHF.

The gene calls are TRBV10-3 and TRBJ1-6; 7 nucleotides agree with TRBD1. The CDR3 is made up of 14 amino acids. CDR1 and CDR2 from the germline V gene are ENHRY and SYGVKD. With 10 bases clipped from V and 4 bases from J, the junction kept 7 bases outside the gene matches. The CDR3 DNA reads TGTGCCACCCTCGCAGGGGGGTATAATTCACCCCTCCACTTT. Amino acid sequence: CATLAGGYNSPLHF.

This clonotype has a handful of counts. CDR3 amino acids: CASSQDFVRAEAFF. The CDR3 DNA reads TGCGCCAGCAGCCAAGATTTTGTCAGGGCTGAAGCTTTCTTT. The rearrangement links TRBV4-1 to TRBJ1-1, with TRBD1 as a possible D gene (5 bases). V lost 0 bases, J lost 6 bases, and 11 bases lay in between. This CDR3 spans 14 amino acids. In germline, CDR1 is MGHRA, CDR2 YSYEKL.

The chain joins TRBV20-1 to TRBJ2-1, with TRBD2 identical over 7 bases. The germline CDR1 and CDR2 sequences are DFQATT and SNEGSKA (reference sequence). After removal of 3 bases from V and 7 bases from J, the junction contained 6 bases not matched to a gene. The CDR3 spans 13 residues. For the CDR3, the DNA is TGCAGTGCTAGGGCGGGAGTCCAAAATGAGCAGTTCTTC. Amino acids: CSARAGVQNEQFF.

The chain is built from TRBV6-5 and TRBJ2-2; the D gene is possibly TRBD2 (5 bases). The CDR3 length is 14 residues. Germline V gene sequence: CDR1 MNHEY, CDR2 SVGAGI. The V gene lost 4 bases and the J gene lost 3 bases, with 9 bases spanning the gap. CDR3 region: CASSFFGDTGELFF. CDR3 coding DNA: TGTGCCAGCAGTTTCTTCGGGGACACCGGGGAGCTGTTTTTT.

This clonotype was picked up many times. The chain is built from TRBV29-1 and TRBJ1-1; D possibly corresponds to TRBD1 (5 bases). There are 13 residues in the CDR3. Per germline, CDR1 SQVTM and CDR2 ANQGSEA. The V end lost 4 bases, the J end lost 13 bases, and 22 bases lay between the germline ends. The CDR3 here is CSVVKGDRVKLFF. The CDR3 region has the DNA TGCAGCGTTGTGAAGGGAGACAGAGTGAAGCTTTTCTTT.

In this sample, this clonotype turned up a few times. The rearrangement joins TRBV7-2 to TRBJ1-5; D gene ambiguous. This CDR3 contains 14 residues. Germline-derived CDR1 and CDR2 are SGHTA and FQGNSA. Deletions cut 5 bases from V and 4 bases from J, with 12 bases between. The CDR3 loop is CASSLRRGNQPQHF. As DNA, the CDR3 is TGTGCCAGCAGCCTCAGACGGGGTAATCAGCCCCAGCATTTT.

This clonotype turned up a few times. The chain links TRBV20-1 to TRBJ2-2; 14 positions agree with TRBD2. CDR3 size: 16 residues. CDR1 is DFQATT and CDR2 is SNEGSKA in the germline V gene (reference sequence). V trimming: 3 bases; J trimming: 6 bases; junction bases outside the gene matches: 6. Here the CDR3 DNA reads TGCAGTGCTAGCAGACTAGCGGGAGGGCCATCCGGGGAGCTGTTTTTT. Translating gives CSASRLAGGPSGELFF.

This chain joins TRBV20-1 and TRBJ1-4, with D possibly being TRBD1 (5 bases). The CDR3 spans 15 residues. Trimming stripped 0 bases from V and 8 bases from J, with 16 bases between. The V gene's germline CDR1 is DFQATT and CDR2 SNEGSKA (reference sequence). The CDR3, as DNA: TGCAGTGCTAGAGAGTTTACGGGGGGAGACGAAAAACTGTTTTTT. Its protein product is CSAREFTGGDEKLFF.

This clonotype has a handful of counts. The chain carries TRBV20-1 and TRBJ1-4, with TRBD1 matching over 7 bases. Germline loops: CDR1 DFQATT, CDR2 SNEGSKA (reference sequence). V was clipped by 3 bases and J by 8 bases; unmatched bases: 3. The CDR3 length is 12 residues. The CDR3 spells CSARLGQEKLFF. CDR3 coding DNA: TGCAGTGCTAGGTTGGGACAGGAAAAACTGTTTTTT.

This clonotype was found a few times. The chain uses TRBV29-1 and TRBJ2-1; TRBD1 might be the D (5 bases). This CDR3 is built from 13 residues. Trimming stripped 5 bases from V and 4 bases from J, with 12 bases between. CDR1 is SQVTM, CDR2 ANQGSEA, per germline. The CDR3 loop reads CSVYSRDYNEQFF. CDR3 DNA sequence: TGCAGCGTTTATTCCAGGGATTACAATGAGCAGTTCTTC.

Notes on this clonotype: A much larger clone differs by one base, so this may be a read error. J is TRBJ2-1 and V is TRBV5-1; 7 nucleotides match TRBD2. Germline CDR1 SGHRS, CDR2 YFSETQ. The junction had 18 bases not matched to a gene; V was cut back by 4 bases and J by 11 bases. The CDR3 loop spans 16 amino acids. This CDR3 is CASSPPTSSSADKQFF. For the CDR3, the DNA is TGCGCCAGCAGCCCTCCGACTAGCTCTTCAGCGGATAAGCAGTTCTTC.

Ten or more counts support this clonotype. V and J are TRBV29-1 and TRBJ2-7; D is possibly TRBD2 (5 bases). In germline, CDR1 is SQVTM, CDR2 ANQGSEA. V lost 7 bases and J 6 bases, leaving 16 bases between the germline ends. The CDR3 consists of 12 residues. CDR3 amino acids: CSGHGPGVEQYF. CDR3 in DNA: TGCAGCGGCCATGGTCCCGGGGTCGAGCAGTACTTC.

This clonotype was recorded a few times. This chain joins TRBV20-1 and TRBJ2-7, with D possibly matching TRBD2 (5 bases). Germline-derived CDR1 and CDR2 are DFQATT and SNEGSKA (reference sequence). With 4 bases removed from V and 2 bases from J, the gap between germline ends came to 12 bases. The CDR3 totals 13 residues. The CDR3 DNA follows: TGCAGTGCTACCCGGACTGGGACCTACGAGCAGTACTTC. Translation gives CSATRTGTYEQYF.